One sample yielded the 32 T cell receptor beta chains listed below, sequenced in a study of blood T cell repertoires in COVID-19. TCRdb's copy holds only in-frame clones and misses some; the assay was immunoSEQ multiplex PCR. Altogether 250,000 or so clones are present, roughly 80% being singletons, with the ten largest covering around 1.8%. Material for sequencing was PBMCs or T cells enriched from blood (not recorded which). Every receptor here comes from a man between 60 and 70 years old who had recovered from COVID-19.

The chain employs TRBV18 and TRBJ2-5, with TRBD2 matching 7 bases. The CDR3 runs to 16 residues. Germline V gene sequence: CDR1 KGHSH, CDR2 LQKENI. Trimming at V came to 2 bases and at J to 2 bases, leaving 8 bases not matched to a gene. CDR3 coding DNA: TGTGCCAGCTCACCAAAGGTGACTAGCCTTCAAGAGACCCAGTACTTC. Translation gives CASSPKVTSLQETQYF. Full variable domain (rest looked up from reference TRBV18 and TRBJ2-5): NAGVMQNPRHLVRRRGQEARLRCSPMKGHSHVYWYRQLPEEGLKFMVYLQKENIIDESGMPKERFSAEFPKEGPSILRIQQVVRGDSAAYFCASSPKVTSLQETQYFGPGTRLLVL.

The chain uses TRBV7-6 and TRBJ1-5; D gene ambiguous. V dropped 1 base and J dropped 6 bases, with 7 bases sitting between them. Germline CDR1 is SGHVS and CDR2 is FNYEAQ. The CDR3 has 13 residues. CDR3 DNA: TGTGCCAGCAGCTTAGGGTTCGGTCAGCCCCAGCATTTT. It codes for CASSLGFGQPQHF.

This clone was found once. The chain recombines TRBV5-1 with TRBJ1-1; D may be TRBD1 (5 bases). Germline V CDR1 and CDR2: SGHRS, YFSETQ. The CDR3 is made up of 18 amino acids. Trimming shortened V by 3 bases and J by 0 bases, and 21 bases separated the two germline ends. CDR3 sequence: CASSYDRPKGALNTEAFF. DNA for the CDR3: TGCGCCAGCAGCTATGACAGACCCAAAGGGGCTCTGAACACTGAAGCTTTCTTT.

The chain joins TRBV12-3 or TRBV12-4 to TRBJ1-1; D perhaps matches TRBD1 (6 bases). The CDR3 spans 13 residues. The V end was cut by 6 bases, the J end by 1 base, with 9 bases between. The CDR3 loop reads CASRDSRNTEAFF. The CDR3 nucleotides are TGTGCCAGCAGGGACAGCCGGAACACTGAAGCTTTCTTT.

The V and J genes are TRBV24-1 and TRBJ2-2; 7 bases map to TRBD1. From germline, CDR1 is KGHDR and CDR2 SFDVKD. J gave up 3 bases and V 3 bases, and 6 bases lay outside the gene matches. This CDR3 has 16 amino acids. The CDR3, as DNA: TGTGCCACCAGTGATGCATACAGGGGAGACACCGGGGAGCTGTTTTTT. Protein product: CATSDAYRGDTGELFF.

This clone has more than one count but fewer than ten. The chain uses TRBV19 and TRBJ1-1, with D perhaps TRBD1 (5 bases). Germline CDR1 reads LNHDA; CDR2 reads SQIVND (reference sequence). The V gene lost 3 bases and the J gene lost 1 base, with 6 bases spanning the gap. The CDR3 sequence is 13 residues long. The CDR3 DNA sequence: TGTGCCAGTAGTATGACAGAGAACACTGAAGCTTTCTTT. It encodes CASSMTENTEAFF.

As regards this clone: Other DNA sequences from this sample encode an identical CDR3 as well. V usage is TRBV10-3 and J usage is TRBJ1-2, with 8 bases that match TRBD1. CDR3 length: 12 residues. After removal of 6 bases from V and 4 bases from J, the junction contained 1 base not matched to a gene. Germline loops: CDR1 ENHRY, CDR2 SYGVKD. The CDR3 nucleotides are TGTGCCATCAGAGACAGGGGCTATGGCTACACCTTC. Translation gives CAIRDRGYGYTF.

The chain carries TRBV13 and TRBJ2-5, with D perhaps matching TRBD1 (5 bases). CDR3 size: 13 residues. V was trimmed by 8 bases and J by 2 bases, leaving 12 bases between them. Germline assignment: CDR1 PRHDT and CDR2 FYEKMQ (reference sequence). CDR3 residues: CASQQDTQETQYF. CDR3 nucleotides: TGTGCCAGCCAACAGGACACACAAGAGACCCAGTACTTC.

About this clone itself: The sample has other DNA sequences that encode this CDR3 too. V and J are TRBV7-6 and TRBJ2-2; D perhaps matches TRBD2 (5 bases). Germline loops: CDR1 SGHVS, CDR2 FNYEAQ. Trimming cost V 1 base and J 2 bases, with 14 bases left between them. There are 17 residues in the CDR3. This chain's CDR3 is CASSLVGVGSNTGELFF. In DNA form, the CDR3 reads TGTGCCAGCAGCTTAGTCGGGGTGGGCTCCAACACCGGGGAGCTGTTTTTT.

The chain joins TRBV19 to TRBJ2-3; 7 bases fit TRBD2. The V gene's germline CDR1 is LNHDA and CDR2 SQIVND (reference sequence). V was clipped by 7 bases and J by 1 base; unmatched bases: 5. This CDR3 has 14 residues. The CDR3 protein is CASKMGGGTDTQYF. The CDR3 DNA reads as TGTGCCAGTAAGATGGGAGGGGGCACAGATACGCAGTATTTT.

This rearrangement joins TRBV19 to TRBJ1-3, with 9 nucleotides matching TRBD1. Germline lookup yields CDR1 LNHDA and CDR2 SQIVND (reference sequence). V lost 5 bases and J lost 2; bases outside the gene matches: 7. CDR3 length: 16 amino acids. The CDR3 region is CASSARQGVPGNTIYF. The CDR3 coding sequence is TGTGCCAGTAGTGCCCGACAGGGGGTCCCTGGAAACACCATATATTTT.

The chain is built from TRBV5-1 and TRBJ2-1, with D possibly being TRBD2 (6 bases). Trimming removed 7 bases from V and 2 bases from J, with 13 bases in between. CDR3 size: 14 residues. Germline V gives CDR1 SGHRS, CDR2 YFSETQ. The CDR3 nucleotides read TGCGCCAGCCGTCGCGGGGCAACCTACAATGAGCAGTTCTTC. Its translation: CASRRGATYNEQFF. Complete variable domain (other parts from reference TRBV5-1 and TRBJ2-1): KAGVTQTPRYLIKTRGQQVTLSCSPISGHRSVSWYQQTPGQGLQFLFEYFSETQRNKGNFPGRFSGRQFSNSRSEMNVSTLELGDSALYLCASRRGATYNEQFFGPGTRLTVL.

J is TRBJ2-5 and V is TRBV27; 9 bases agree with TRBD2. The germline V gene encodes CDR1 MNHEY and CDR2 SMNVEV (reference sequence). J was trimmed by 5 bases and V by 4 bases; bases with no gene match: 8. This CDR3 contains 15 residues. The CDR3 loop is CASSSQRGAGETQYF. CDR3 sequence (DNA): TGTGCCAGCAGTTCCCAGCGGGGGGCTGGGGAGACCCAGTACTTC.

The chain is built from TRBV7-9 and TRBJ1-4; no firm D call. CDR1 and CDR2 from the germline V gene are SEHNR and FQNEAQ (reference sequence). This CDR3 has 16 amino acids. Trimming removed 5 bases at V and 0 bases at J, with 13 bases between. CDR3 loop: CASSPPFSPTNEKLFF. In nucleotides, the CDR3 is TGTGCCAGCAGCCCTCCCTTCAGTCCAACTAATGAAAAACTGTTTTTT.

About this clone: The junction departs from germline at one end; a sequencing error may be responsible. This sequence joins TRBV10-3 and TRBJ2-4, with D perhaps TRBD1 or TRBD2 (7 bases each). This CDR3 comprises 17 residues. Germline CDR1 and CDR2: ENHRY and SYGVKD. The CDR3: CAIREGAGRGTKNIQYF. CDR3 in DNA: TGTGCCATCCGTGAGGGGGCAGGGAGGGGAACCAAAAACATTCAGTACTTC.

In this sample, this clone turned up a few times. The junction departs from the called germline gene at one end, perhaps through a read error. J is TRBJ1-1 and V is TRBV12-3 or TRBV12-4; D gene unclear. This CDR3 has 9 amino acids. Here the CDR3 DNA reads TGTGCCGCCTCGTCCCCCTCCGCGTTT. It yields the protein CAASSPSAF.

The V call is TRBV24-1, the J call TRBJ2-7; 7 nucleotides match TRBD1. Germline V CDR1 and CDR2: KGHDR, SFDVKD. Trimming removed 8 bases from V and 2 bases from J; junction bases left unmatched: 2. This CDR3 is built from 12 residues. CDR3 region: CATKQGTYEQYF. CDR3 DNA sequence: TGTGCCACCAAACAGGGGACCTACGAGCAGTACTTC.

The chain couples TRBV6-5 to TRBJ2-5; D is uncertain. Germline-derived CDR1 and CDR2 are MNHEY and SVGAGI. V was shortened by 4 bases and J by 2 bases, with 14 bases between the two germline ends. The CDR3 runs to 15 residues. In nucleotides, the CDR3 is TGTGCCAGCAGTTGGCAAAAAGAGGTTCAAGAGACCCAGTACTTC. As protein: CASSWQKEVQETQYF.

The gene calls are TRBV2 and TRBJ1-5; D is undetermined. V was clipped by 6 bases and J by 9 bases, with 9 bases between them. There are 11 residues in the CDR3. Looked up from germline, CDR1 is SNHLY and CDR2 is FYNNEI. CDR3: CASRAEGPQHF. CDR3 DNA: TGTGCCAGCAGGGCCGAGGGGCCCCAGCATTTT.

The V call is TRBV2, the J call TRBJ1-5; 8 bases align to TRBD1. Germline V gene sequence: CDR1 SNHLY, CDR2 FYNNEI. V was pared by 6 bases and J by 8 bases, with 12 bases of the junction left unmatched. The CDR3 has 15 amino acids. This CDR3 reads CASRKYTRGQEPQHF. The CDR3 DNA reads as TGTGCCAGCAGAAAGTATACCAGGGGGCAGGAGCCCCAGCATTTT.

This chain links TRBV12-3 or TRBV12-4 with TRBJ2-7; tentative D call: TRBD2 (5 bases). Trimming took off 1 base at V and 7 bases at J, with 5 bases between the two ends. The CDR3 length is 11 residues. The CDR3, as DNA: TGTGCCAGCAGTTTAGGAGGGGAGCAGTACTTC. The encoded protein is CASSLGGEQYF.

In DNA form, the CDR3 reads TGTGCCAGCAGCCTTCTCATTGGACAGGCCAATTCACCCCTCCACTTT. It translates to CASSLLIGQANSPLHF. The V and J genes are TRBV7-6 and TRBJ1-6; 7 nucleotides match TRBD1. From germline, CDR1 is SGHVS and CDR2 FNYEAQ. This CDR3 region has 16 residues. The V and J ends lost 5 bases and 7 bases, in that order; junction bases with no gene match: 11.

This chain joins TRBV10-3 and TRBJ1-1, with 8 nucleotides matching TRBD1. The junction had 8 bases not matched to a gene; V was cut back by 2 bases and J by 6 bases. The CDR3 is made up of 15 amino acids. The V gene's germline CDR1 is ENHRY and CDR2 SYGVKD. In nucleotides, the CDR3 is TGTGCCATCAGTGAGGGAAGCAGGGGGCGACCTGAAGCTTTCTTT. Translated: CAISEGSRGRPEAFF.

This chain uses TRBV4-3 with TRBJ2-5, with unresolved D. Germline-derived CDR1 and CDR2 are LGHNA and YSLEER. The CDR3 has 14 residues. Deletions cut 0 bases from V and 2 bases from J, with 7 bases between. The CDR3 loop is CASSQDVTQETQYF. In DNA form, the CDR3 reads TGCGCCAGCAGCCAAGACGTAACTCAAGAGACCCAGTACTTC.

The chain carries TRBV6-5 and TRBJ1-2; 7 nucleotides align to TRBD1. Unmatched junction bases numbered 8, after V lost 6 bases and J lost 4 bases. Germline CDR1 and CDR2: MNHEY and SVGAGI. This CDR3 has 14 residues. DNA of the CDR3: TGTGCCAGCAGGCCGACAGGGTTAATCTATGGCTACACCTTC. It encodes CASRPTGLIYGYTF.

The gene calls are TRBV7-3 and TRBJ1-2, with D hard to call. The CDR3 loop spans 16 amino acids. CDR1 is SGHTA and CDR2 is FQGTGA in the germline V gene. Trimming stripped 0 bases from V and 0 bases from J, with 11 bases between. CDR3 sequence reads: CASSLTGVKSNYGYTF. CDR3 bases: TGTGCCAGCAGCTTAACAGGAGTAAAATCTAACTATGGCTACACCTTC.

This clone has more than one count but fewer than ten. The chain couples TRBV11-3 to TRBJ1-2, with unresolved D. Germline V lookup: CDR1 SGHNT, CDR2 YENEEA. V was trimmed by 1 base and J by 7 bases, leaving 13 bases between them. The CDR3 contains 14 residues. The CDR3 sequence: CASSLADVASGYTF. CDR3 bases: TGTGCCAGCAGCTTAGCGGACGTAGCGAGTGGCTACACCTTC.

The chain employs TRBV19 and TRBJ2-5; tentatively, D is TRBD2 (6 bases). V lost 6 bases, J lost 2 bases, and 22 bases lay in between. Germline V gene sequence: CDR1 LNHDA, CDR2 SQIVND (reference sequence). This CDR3 spans 17 amino acids. CDR3 nucleotide sequence: TGTGCCAGTAGCATTGGGGCGGGGCAGTCGGGTCAAGAGACCCAGTACTTC. Protein: CASSIGAGQSGQETQYF.

V and J are TRBV6-5 and TRBJ1-4; tentative D call: TRBD1 (5 bases). Germline V lookup: CDR1 MNHEY, CDR2 SVGAGI. Trimming stripped 5 bases from V and 7 bases from J, with 17 bases between. CDR3 length equals 15 residues. The CDR3 sequence: CASSTRPGDSEKLFF. The CDR3 nucleotides are TGTGCCAGCAGTACCAGGCCGGGGGATTCTGAAAAACTGTTTTTT.

V and J are TRBV9 and TRBJ1-4, with 7 bases aligning to TRBD1. The V segment lost 2 bases and the J segment 3 bases; nucleotides outside the gene matches: 7. The CDR3 contains 16 residues. Germline CDR1 SGDLS, CDR2 YYNGEE. The CDR3 coding sequence is TGTGCCAGCAGCGTGAACCCAGGGGGTGCTAATGAAAAACTGTTTTTT. Encoded protein: CASSVNPGGANEKLFF.

The rearrangement joins TRBV11-2 to TRBJ2-7, with TRBD1 matching over 8 bases. V lost 3 bases, J lost 4 bases, and 5 bases stayed unmatched. The germline CDR1 and CDR2 sequences are SGHAT and FQNNGV. The CDR3 runs to 14 residues. Written as DNA, the CDR3 is TGTGCCAGCAGCTTTGCAGACAGGGGTTACGAGCAGTACTTC. Translated: CASSFADRGYEQYF.

The chain links TRBV7-9 to TRBJ1-3; D is uncertain. The V end was cut by 5 bases, the J end by 0 bases, with 8 bases between. This CDR3 spans 14 amino acids. Per the germline V gene, CDR1 is SEHNR and CDR2 is FQNEAQ (reference sequence). The CDR3 reads CASSATFSGNTIYF. CDR3 nucleotides: TGTGCCAGCAGCGCGACATTCTCTGGAAACACCATATATTTT.